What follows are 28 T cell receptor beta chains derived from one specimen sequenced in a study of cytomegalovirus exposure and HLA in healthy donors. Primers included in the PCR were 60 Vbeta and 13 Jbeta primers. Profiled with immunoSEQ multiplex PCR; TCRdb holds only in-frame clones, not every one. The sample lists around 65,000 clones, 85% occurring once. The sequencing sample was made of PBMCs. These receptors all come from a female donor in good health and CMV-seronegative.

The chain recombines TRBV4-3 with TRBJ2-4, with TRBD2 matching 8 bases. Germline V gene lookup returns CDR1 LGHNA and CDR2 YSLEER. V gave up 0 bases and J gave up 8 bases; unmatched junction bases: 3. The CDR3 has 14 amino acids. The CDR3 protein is CASSQERGADIQYF. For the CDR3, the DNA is TGCGCCAGCAGCCAAGAGCGGGGGGCGGACATTCAGTACTTC.

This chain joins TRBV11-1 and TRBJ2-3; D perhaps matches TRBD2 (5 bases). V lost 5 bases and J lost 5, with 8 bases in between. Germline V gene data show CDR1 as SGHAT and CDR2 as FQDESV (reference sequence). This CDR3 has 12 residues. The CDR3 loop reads CASSRGGDTQYF. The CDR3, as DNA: TGTGCCAGCAGCCGAGGAGGAGATACGCAGTATTTT.

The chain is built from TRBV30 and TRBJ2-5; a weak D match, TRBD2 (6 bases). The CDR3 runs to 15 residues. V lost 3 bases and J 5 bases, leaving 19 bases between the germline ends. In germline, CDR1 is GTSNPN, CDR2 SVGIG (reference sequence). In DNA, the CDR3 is TGTGCCTGGAGCCCGTTGGCGGGGAGCCGGGAGACCCAGTACTTC. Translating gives CAWSPLAGSRETQYF.

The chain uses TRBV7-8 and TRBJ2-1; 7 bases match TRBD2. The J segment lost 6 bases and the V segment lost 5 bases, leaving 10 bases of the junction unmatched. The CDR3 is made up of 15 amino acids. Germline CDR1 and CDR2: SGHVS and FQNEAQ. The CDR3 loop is CASSPTSPYLNEQFF. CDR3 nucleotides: TGTGCCAGCAGCCCGACTAGCCCATATCTCAATGAGCAGTTCTTC.

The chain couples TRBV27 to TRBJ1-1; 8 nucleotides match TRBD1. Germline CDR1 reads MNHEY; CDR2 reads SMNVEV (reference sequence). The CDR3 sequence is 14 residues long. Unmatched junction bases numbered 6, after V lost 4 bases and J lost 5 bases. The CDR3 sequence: CASSSPGGTTEAFF. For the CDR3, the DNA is TGTGCCAGCAGTTCCCCAGGGGGCACGACTGAAGCTTTCTTT.

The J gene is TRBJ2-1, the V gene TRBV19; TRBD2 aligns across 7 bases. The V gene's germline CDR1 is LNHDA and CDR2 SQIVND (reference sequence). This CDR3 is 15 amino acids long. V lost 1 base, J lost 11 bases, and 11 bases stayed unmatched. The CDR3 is CASSIVRGRAVKQFF. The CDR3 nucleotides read TGTGCCAGTAGTATAGTACGGGGGAGGGCGGTGAAGCAGTTCTTC.

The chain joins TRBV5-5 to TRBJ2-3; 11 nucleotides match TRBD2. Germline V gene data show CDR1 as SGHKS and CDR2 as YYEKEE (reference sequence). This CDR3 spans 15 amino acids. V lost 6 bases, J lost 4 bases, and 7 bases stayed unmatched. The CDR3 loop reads CASNQRLAGSDTQYF. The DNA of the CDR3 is TGTGCCAGCAACCAGAGACTAGCGGGGTCAGATACGCAGTATTTT.

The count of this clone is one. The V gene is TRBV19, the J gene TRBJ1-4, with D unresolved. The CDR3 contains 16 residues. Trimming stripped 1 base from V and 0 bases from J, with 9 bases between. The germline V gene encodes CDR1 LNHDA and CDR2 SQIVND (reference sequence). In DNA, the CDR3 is TGTGCCAGTAGTATAGGAGGGAGATCAACTAATGAAAAACTGTTTTTT. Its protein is CASSIGGRSTNEKLFF. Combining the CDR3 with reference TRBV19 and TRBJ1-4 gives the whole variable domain DGGITQSPKYLFRKEGQNVTLSCEQNLNHDAMYWYRQDPGQGLRLIYYSQIVNDFQKGDIAEGYSVSREKKESFPLTVTSAQKNPTAFYLCASSIGGRSTNEKLFFGSGTQLSVL.

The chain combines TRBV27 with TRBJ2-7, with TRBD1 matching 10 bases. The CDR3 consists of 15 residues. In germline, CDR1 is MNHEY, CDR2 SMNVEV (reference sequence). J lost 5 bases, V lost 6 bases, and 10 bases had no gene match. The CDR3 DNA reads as TGTGCCAGCAGCCAGCCGGGACAGGGGATCAACGAGCAGTACTTC. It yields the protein CASSQPGQGINEQYF.

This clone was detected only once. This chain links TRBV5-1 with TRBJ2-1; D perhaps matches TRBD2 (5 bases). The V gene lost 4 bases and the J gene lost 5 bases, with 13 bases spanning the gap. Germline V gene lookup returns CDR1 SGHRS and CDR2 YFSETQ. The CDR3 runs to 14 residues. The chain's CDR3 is CASSLGLNHNEQFF. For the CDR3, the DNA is TGCGCCAGCAGCCTAGGACTCAACCACAATGAGCAGTTCTTC.

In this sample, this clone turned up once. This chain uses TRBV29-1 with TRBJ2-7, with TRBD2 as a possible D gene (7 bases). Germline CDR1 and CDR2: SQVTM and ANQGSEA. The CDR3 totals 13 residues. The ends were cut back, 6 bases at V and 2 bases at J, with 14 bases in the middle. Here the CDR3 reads CSVGGGYPYEQYF. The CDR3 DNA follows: TGCAGCGTAGGGGGGGGGTATCCCTACGAGCAGTACTTC.

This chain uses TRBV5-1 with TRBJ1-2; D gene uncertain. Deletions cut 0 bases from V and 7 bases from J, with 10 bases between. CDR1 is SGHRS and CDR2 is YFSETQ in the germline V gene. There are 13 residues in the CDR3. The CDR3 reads CASSLDGEAGYTF. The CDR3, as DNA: TGCGCCAGCAGCTTGGATGGGGAGGCTGGCTACACCTTC.

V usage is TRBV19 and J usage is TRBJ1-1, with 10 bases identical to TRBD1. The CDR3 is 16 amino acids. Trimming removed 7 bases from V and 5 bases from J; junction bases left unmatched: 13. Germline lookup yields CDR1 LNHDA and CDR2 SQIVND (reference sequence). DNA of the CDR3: TGTGCCAGTACCCCCCCGGGGACAGGGGTGAGGACTGAAGCTTTCTTT. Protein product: CASTPPGTGVRTEAFF.

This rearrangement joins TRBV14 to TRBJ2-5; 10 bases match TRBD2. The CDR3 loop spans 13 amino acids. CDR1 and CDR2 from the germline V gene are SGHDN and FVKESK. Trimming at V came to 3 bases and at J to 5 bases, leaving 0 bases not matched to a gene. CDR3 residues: CASSQTSGETQYF. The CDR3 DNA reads TGTGCCAGCAGCCAGACTAGCGGGGAGACCCAGTACTTC.

This CDR3 is CASSLIGVGGTEAFF. CDR3 in DNA: TGTGCCAGCAGTTTAATAGGTGTCGGGGGCACTGAAGCTTTCTTT. The V call is TRBV27, the J call TRBJ1-1; a weak D match, TRBD1 (5 bases). V was shortened by 2 bases and J by 4 bases, with 14 bases between the two germline ends. Per germline, CDR1 MNHEY and CDR2 SMNVEV (reference sequence). The CDR3 covers 15 residues.

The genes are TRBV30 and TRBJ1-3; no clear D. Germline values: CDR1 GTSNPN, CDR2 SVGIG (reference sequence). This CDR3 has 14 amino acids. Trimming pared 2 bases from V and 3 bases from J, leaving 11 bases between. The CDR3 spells CAWSRQVYGNTIYF. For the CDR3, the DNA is TGTGCCTGGAGTAGGCAGGTCTATGGAAACACCATATATTTT.

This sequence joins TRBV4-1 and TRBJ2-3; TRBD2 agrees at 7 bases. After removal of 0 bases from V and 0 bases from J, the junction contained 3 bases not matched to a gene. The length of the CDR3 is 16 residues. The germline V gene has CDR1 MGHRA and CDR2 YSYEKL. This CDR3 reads CASSQEWRGSTDTQYF. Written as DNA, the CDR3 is TGCGCCAGCAGCCAAGAGTGGCGGGGGAGCACAGATACGCAGTATTTT.

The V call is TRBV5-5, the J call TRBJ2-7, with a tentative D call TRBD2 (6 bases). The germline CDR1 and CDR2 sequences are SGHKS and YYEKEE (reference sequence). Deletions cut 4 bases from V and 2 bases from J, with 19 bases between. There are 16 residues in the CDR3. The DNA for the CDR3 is TGTGCCAGCAGCGGGGGGATCATTAGCGGAACCTACGAGCAGTACTTC. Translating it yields CASSGGIISGTYEQYF. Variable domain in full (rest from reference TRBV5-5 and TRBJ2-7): DAGVTQSPTHLIKTRGQQVTLRCSPISGHKSVSWYQQVLGQGPQFIFQYYEKEERGRGNFPDRFSARQFPNYSSELNVNALLLGDSALYLCASSGGIISGTYEQYFGPGTRLTVT.

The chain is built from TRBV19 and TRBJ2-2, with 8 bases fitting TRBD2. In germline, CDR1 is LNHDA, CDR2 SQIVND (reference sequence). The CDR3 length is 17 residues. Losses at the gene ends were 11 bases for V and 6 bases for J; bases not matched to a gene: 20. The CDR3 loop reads CAAAGGSGSRFAGELFF. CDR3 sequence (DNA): TGTGCCGCGGCGGGTGGAAGCGGGAGTCGGTTTGCCGGGGAGCTGTTTTTT. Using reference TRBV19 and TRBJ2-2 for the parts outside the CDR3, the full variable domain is DGGITQSPKYLFRKEGQNVTLSCEQNLNHDAMYWYRQDPGQGLRLIYYSQIVNDFQKGDIAEGYSVSREKKESFPLTVTSAQKNPTAFYLCAAAGGSGSRFAGELFFGEGSRLTVL.

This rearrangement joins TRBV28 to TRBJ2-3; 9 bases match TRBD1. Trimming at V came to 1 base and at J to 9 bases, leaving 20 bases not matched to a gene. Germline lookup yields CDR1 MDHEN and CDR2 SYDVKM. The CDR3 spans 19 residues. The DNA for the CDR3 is TGTGCCAGCAGTTTATTTTCAACCCCCAGACAGGGGGGAAGGGGCACGCAGTATTTT. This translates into CASSLFSTPRQGGRGTQYF.

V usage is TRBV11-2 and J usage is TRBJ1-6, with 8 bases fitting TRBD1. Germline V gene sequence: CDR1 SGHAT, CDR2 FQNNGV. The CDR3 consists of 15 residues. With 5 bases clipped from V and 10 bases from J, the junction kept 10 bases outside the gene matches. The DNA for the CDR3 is TGTGCCAGCAGCGTAGGACAGGGAATTAGGTCACCCCTCCACTTT. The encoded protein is CASSVGQGIRSPLHF.

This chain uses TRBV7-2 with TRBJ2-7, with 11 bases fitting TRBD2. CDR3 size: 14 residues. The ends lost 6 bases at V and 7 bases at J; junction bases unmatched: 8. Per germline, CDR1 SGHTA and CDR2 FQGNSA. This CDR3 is CASRTLAGVYEQYF. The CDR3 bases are TGTGCCAGCAGGACACTAGCGGGAGTATATGAGCAGTACTTC.

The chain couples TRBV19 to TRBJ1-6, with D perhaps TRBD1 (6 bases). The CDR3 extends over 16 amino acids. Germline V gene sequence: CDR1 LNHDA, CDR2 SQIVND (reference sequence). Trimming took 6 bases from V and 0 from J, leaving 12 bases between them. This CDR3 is CASRGARGSYNSPLHF. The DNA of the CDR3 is TGTGCCAGTAGGGGGGCCAGGGGCTCCTATAATTCACCCCTCCACTTT.

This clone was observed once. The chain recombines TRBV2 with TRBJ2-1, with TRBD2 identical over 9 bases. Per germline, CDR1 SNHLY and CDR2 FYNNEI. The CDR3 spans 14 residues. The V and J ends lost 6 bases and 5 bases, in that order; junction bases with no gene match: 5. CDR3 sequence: CASSPRGGNNEQFF. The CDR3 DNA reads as TGTGCCAGCAGCCCGCGGGGGGGGAACAATGAGCAGTTCTTC.

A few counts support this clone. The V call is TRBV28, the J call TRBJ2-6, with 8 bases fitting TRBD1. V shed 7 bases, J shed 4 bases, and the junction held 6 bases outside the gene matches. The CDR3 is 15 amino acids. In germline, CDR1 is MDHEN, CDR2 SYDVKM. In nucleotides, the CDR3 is TGTGCCAGCACCCTGACAGGGGTGGGGGCCAACGTCCTGACTTTC. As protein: CASTLTGVGANVLTF.

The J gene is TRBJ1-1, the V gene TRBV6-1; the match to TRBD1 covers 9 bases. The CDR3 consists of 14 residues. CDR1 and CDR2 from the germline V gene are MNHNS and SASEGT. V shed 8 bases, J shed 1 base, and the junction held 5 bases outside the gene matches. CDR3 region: CASDRGSRNTEAFF. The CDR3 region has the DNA TGTGCCAGCGACAGGGGGAGTAGGAACACTGAAGCTTTCTTT.

For the CDR3, the DNA is TGTGCCAGCGCACAGGGTAGAGCTGAAGCTTTCTTT. This gives the protein CASAQGRAEAFF. The V gene is TRBV6-1, the J gene TRBJ1-1, with D tentatively TRBD1 (6 bases). This CDR3 is 12 amino acids long. V lost 8 bases and J lost 6, with 13 bases in between. CDR1 and CDR2 from the germline V gene are MNHNS and SASEGT.

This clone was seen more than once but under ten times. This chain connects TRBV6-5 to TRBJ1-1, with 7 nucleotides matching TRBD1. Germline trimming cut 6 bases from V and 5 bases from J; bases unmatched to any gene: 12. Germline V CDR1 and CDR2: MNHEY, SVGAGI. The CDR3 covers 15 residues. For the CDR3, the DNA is TGTGCCAGCAGGGGGGGATTGACAGGGTGGACTGAAGCTTTCTTT. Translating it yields CASRGGLTGWTEAFF.